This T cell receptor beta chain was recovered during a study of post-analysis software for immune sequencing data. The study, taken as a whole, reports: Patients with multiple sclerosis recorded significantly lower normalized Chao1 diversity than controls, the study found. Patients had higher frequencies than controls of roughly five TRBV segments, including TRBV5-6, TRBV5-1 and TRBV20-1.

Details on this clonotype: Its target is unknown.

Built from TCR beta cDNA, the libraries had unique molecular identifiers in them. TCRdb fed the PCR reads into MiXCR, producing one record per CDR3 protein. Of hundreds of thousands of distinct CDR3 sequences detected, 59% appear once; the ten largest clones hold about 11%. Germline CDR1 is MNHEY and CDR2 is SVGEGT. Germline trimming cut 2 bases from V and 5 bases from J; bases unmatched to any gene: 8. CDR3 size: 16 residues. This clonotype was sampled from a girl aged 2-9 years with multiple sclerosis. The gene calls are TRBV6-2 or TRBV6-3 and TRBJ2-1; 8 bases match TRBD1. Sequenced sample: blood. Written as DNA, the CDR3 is TGTGCCAGCAGTTACGCGACAGGGGTACTCCACAATGAGCAGTTCTTC. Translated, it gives CASSYATGVLHNEQFF.